This TCR beta chain was sequenced for a study of T cell responses to AZD1222 COVID-19 vaccine. Some clones are missing from TCRdb's copy, which holds only in-frame ones; the method was immunoSEQ multiplex PCR. The sample lists some 130,000 clones, about nine tenths occurring once. Per the germline V gene, CDR1 is MNHNY and CDR2 is SVGAGI (reference sequence). The CDR3 is 14 amino acids. V was cut by 5 bases and J by 1 base, with 8 bases left in between. The sample consisted of peripheral blood, taken 28 days after the second AZD1222 dose. This receptor was obtained from an adult who received the AZD1222 COVID-19 vaccine. The chain links TRBV6-6 to TRBJ2-2, with D possibly TRBD1 on 6 matching bases. The CDR3 DNA follows: TGTGCCAGCAGTCTGACAGGGAACACCGGGGAGCTGTTTTTT. Protein product: CASSLTGNTGELFF.